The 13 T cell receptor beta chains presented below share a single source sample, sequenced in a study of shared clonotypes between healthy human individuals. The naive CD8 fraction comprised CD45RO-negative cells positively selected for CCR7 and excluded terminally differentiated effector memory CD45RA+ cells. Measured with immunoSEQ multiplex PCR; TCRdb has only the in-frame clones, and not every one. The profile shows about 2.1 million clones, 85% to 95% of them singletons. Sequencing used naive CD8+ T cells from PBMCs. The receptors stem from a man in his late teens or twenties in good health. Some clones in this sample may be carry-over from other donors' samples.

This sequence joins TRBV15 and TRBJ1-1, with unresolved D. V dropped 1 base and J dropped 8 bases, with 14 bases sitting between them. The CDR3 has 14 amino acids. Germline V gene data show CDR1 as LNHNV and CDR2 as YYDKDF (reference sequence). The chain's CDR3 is CATSRAVEAGEAFF. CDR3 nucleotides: TGTGCCACCAGCAGAGCCGTCGAGGCAGGAGAAGCTTTCTTT.

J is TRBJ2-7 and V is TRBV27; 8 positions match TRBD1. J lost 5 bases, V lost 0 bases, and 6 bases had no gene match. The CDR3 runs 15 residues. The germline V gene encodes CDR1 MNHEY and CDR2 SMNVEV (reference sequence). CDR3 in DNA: TGTGCCAGCAGTTTATCTAGGACAGGGAGAGACGAGCAGTACTTC. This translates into CASSLSRTGRDEQYF.

The CDR3 loop reads CSVDDSQGGGYTF. In nucleotides, the CDR3 is TGCAGCGTAGACGACAGCCAGGGGGGAGGCTACACCTTC. The chain uses TRBV29-1 and TRBJ1-2; 7 positions agree with TRBD1. V was clipped by 6 bases and J by 8 bases; unmatched bases: 12. The CDR3 length is 13 residues. Germline V gene lookup returns CDR1 SQVTM and CDR2 ANQGSEA. Based on the CDR3 plus reference TRBV29-1 and TRBJ1-2, the full variable domain is SAVISQKPSRDICQRGTSLTIQCQVDSQVTMMFWYRQQPGQSLTLIATANQGSEATYESGFVIDKFPISRPNLTFSTLTVSNMSPEDSSIYLCSVDDSQGGGYTFGSGTRLTVV.

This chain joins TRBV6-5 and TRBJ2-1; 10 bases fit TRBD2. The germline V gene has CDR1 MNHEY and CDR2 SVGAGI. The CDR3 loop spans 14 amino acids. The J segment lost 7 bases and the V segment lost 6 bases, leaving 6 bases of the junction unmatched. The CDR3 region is CASSWTSGPNEQFF. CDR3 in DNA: TGTGCCAGCAGCTGGACTAGCGGCCCGAATGAGCAGTTCTTC.

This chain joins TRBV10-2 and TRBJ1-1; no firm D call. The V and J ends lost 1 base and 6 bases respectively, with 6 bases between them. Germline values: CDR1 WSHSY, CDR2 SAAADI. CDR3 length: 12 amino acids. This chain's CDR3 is CASSEFGSEAFF. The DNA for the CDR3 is TGCGCCAGCAGTGAGTTCGGCTCTGAAGCTTTCTTT.

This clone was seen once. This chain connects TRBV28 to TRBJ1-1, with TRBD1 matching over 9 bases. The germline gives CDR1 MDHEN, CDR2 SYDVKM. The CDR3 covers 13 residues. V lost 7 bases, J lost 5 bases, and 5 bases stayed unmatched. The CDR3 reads CASIPGQGTEAFF. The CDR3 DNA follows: TGTGCCAGCATCCCGGGACAGGGAACTGAAGCTTTCTTT.

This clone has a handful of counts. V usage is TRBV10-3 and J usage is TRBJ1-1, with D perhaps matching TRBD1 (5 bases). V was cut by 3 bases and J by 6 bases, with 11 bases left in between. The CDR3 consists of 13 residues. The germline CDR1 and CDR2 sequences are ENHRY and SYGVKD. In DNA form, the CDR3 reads TGTGCCATCAGTGATCGGGGGGTTGCTGAAGCTTTCTTT. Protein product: CAISDRGVAEAFF.

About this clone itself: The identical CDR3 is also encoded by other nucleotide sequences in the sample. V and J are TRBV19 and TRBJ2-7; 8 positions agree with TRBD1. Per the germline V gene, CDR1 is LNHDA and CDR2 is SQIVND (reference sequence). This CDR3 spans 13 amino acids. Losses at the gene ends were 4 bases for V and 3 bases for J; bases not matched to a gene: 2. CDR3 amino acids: CASSTTGVYEQYF. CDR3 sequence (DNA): TGTGCCAGTAGTACGACAGGGGTCTACGAGCAGTACTTC.

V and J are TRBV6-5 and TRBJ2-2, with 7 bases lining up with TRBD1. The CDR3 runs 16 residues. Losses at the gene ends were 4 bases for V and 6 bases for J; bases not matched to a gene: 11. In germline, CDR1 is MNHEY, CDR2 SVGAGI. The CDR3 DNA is TGTGCCAGCAGTTGGTTAGAAGGGGGCAAGGCCGGGGAGCTGTTTTTT. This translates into CASSWLEGGKAGELFF.

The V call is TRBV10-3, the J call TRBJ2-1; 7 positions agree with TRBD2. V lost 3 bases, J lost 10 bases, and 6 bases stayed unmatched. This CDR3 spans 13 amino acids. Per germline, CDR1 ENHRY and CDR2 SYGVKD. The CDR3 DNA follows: TGTGCCATCAGTGATAATAGAGCGGGAGAGCAGTTCTTC. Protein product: CAISDNRAGEQFF.

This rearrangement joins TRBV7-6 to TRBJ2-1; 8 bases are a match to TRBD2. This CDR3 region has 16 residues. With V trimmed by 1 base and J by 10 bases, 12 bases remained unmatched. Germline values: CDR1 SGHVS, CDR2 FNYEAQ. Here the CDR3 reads CASSLDAAGEIDEQFF. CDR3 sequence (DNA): TGTGCCAGCAGCTTAGATGCAGCGGGAGAAATAGACGAGCAGTTCTTC.

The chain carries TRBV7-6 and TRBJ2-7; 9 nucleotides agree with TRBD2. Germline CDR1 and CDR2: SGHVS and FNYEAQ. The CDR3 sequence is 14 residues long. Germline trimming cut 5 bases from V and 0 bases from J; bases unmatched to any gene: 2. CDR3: CASSPTSGSYEQYF. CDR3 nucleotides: TGTGCCAGCAGCCCGACTAGCGGCTCCTACGAGCAGTACTTC.

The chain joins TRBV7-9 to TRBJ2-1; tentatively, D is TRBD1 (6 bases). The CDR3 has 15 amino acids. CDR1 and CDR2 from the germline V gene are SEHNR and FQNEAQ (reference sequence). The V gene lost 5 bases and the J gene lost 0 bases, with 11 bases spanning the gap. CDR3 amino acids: CASSPRGTSYNEQFF. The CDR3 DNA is TGTGCCAGCAGCCCTAGGGGGACCTCCTACAATGAGCAGTTCTTC.